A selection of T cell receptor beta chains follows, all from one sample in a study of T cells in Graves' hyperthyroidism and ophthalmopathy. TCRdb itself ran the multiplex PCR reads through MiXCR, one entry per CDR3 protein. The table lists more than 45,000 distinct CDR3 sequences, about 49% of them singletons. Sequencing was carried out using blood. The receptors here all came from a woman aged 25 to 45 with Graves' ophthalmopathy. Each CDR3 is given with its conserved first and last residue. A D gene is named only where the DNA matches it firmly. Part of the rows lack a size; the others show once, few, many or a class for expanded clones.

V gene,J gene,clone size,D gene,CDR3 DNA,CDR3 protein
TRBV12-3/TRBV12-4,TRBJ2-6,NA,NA,TGTGCCAGCAGTTCACCGTACGACCGTCGGGTTGGGGCCAACGTCCTGACTTTC,CASSSPYDRRVGANVLTF
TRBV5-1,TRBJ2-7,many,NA,TGCGCCAGCAGCTTAGGGGGGACACCCTCGGGGGAGCAGTACTTC,CASSLGGTPSGEQYF
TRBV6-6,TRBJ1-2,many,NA,TGTGCCAGCAGTTACTCGGCTGGGGGATTAGACTATGGCTACACCTTC,CASSYSAGGLDYGYTF
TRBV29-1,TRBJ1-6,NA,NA,TGCAGCGTTGTGGCAGGGAGCTCCTATAATTCACCCCTCCACTTT,CSVVAGSSYNSPLHF
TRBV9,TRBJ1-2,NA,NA,TGTGCCAGCAGCGGAGCGAATTCAGGGGCCAACAATGGCTACACCTTC,CASSGANSGANNGYTF
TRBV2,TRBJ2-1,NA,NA,TGTGCCAGCAGTGAAGAGGGTACCTCCTACAATGAGCAGTTCTTC,CASSEEGTSYNEQFF
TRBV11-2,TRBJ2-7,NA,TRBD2,TGTGCCAGCAGCTTCGGGGGGGGTGGGTCCTACGAGCAGTACTTC,CASSFGGGGSYEQYF
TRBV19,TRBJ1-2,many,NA,TGTGCCAGTAGTATAGGCGGGGGAGCGGCGGCTGGCTACACCTTC,CASSIGGGAAAGYTF
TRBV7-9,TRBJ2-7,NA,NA,TGTGCCAGCAGCCCTGGGTGGGCCTACGAGCAGTACTTC,CASSPGWAYEQYF
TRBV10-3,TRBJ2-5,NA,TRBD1,TGTGCCATCAGTAGGGACAGGGAGACCCAGTACTTC,CAISRDRETQYF
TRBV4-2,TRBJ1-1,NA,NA,TGTGCCAGCAGCCAAGGGTACAGGGATGTTACTGAAGCTTTCTTT,CASSQGYRDVTEAFF
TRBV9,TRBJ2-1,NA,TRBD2,TGTGCCAGCAGCGTGGGACTAGCGGGAGTCAATGAGCAGTTCTTC,CASSVGLAGVNEQFF
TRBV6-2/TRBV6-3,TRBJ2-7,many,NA,TGTGCCAGCAGCACGGGACGGAGGCCACGCGAGCAGTACTTC,CASSTGRRPREQYF
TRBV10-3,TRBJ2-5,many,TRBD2,TGTGCCATCAGTGAGCGCGTCGCGGCGGGAGTCCAAGAGACCCAGTACTTC,CAISERVAAGVQETQYF
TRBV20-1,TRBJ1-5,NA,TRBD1,TGCAGTGCTAGGGGGACAGGGAGTAGCAATCAGCCCCAGCATTTT,CSARGTGSSNQPQHF
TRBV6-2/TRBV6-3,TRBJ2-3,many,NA,TGTGCCAGCAGTTACCCGCCGGGAGAGAGAGCAGATACGCAGTATTTT,CASSYPPGERADTQYF
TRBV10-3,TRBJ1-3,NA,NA,TGTGCCATCAGTGAGTCGGTCGGCAGGCGGACTAGCGGGAACACCATATATTTT,CAISESVGRRTSGNTIYF
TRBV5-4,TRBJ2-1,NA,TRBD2,TGTGCCAGCAGCTTGGGTAATAGCGGGAAACCCGATGAGCAGTTCTTC,CASSLGNSGKPDEQFF
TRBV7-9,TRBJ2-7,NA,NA,TGTGCCAGCAGGCAAATAGGCTCCTACGAGCAGTACTTC,CASRQIGSYEQYF
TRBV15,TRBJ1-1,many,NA,TGTGCCACCAGCAGAGACAGGAGATCAAACACTGAAGCTTTCTTT,CATSRDRRSNTEAFF
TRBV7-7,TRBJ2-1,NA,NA,TGTGCTAGCAGCAATGAGCAGTTCTTC,CASSNEQFF